Listed below are T cell receptor beta chains from one sample, sequenced in a study of blood T cells in healthy people across ages. TCRdb fed the 5' RACE reads into MiXCR, producing one record per CDR3 protein. The sample yields under 800,000 distinct CDR3 sequences, over 20% seen once. Sequencing input: blood. These receptors originate from a man between 65 and 85 years old in good health. Each CDR3 is given with its conserved first and last residue. Each record gives: J gene, clone size, D gene, V gene, CDR3 DNA, CDR3 protein. D genes are given only for firm matches. Where a row states a size, it is once, few, many or the class of an expanded clone; other rows omit it.

TRBJ2-5	.	.	TRBV4-1	TGCGCCAGCAGCCGACTAGGCCCAGCCTTC	CASSRLGPAF
TRBJ1-2	.	.	TRBV14	TGTGCCAGCAGCCGATACAGGGAAGGTGATGGCTACACCTTC	CASSRYREGDGYTF
TRBJ1-4	.	.	TRBV4-3	TGCGCCAGCAGCCAAGATCCCCGTGGAAGTGAAAAACTGTTTTTT	CASSQDPRGSEKLFF
TRBJ2-5	.	TRBD2	TRBV11-2	TGTGCCAGCAGCTTAGATCGACTAGCGGGGGCCCAGTACTTC	CASSLDRLAGAQYF
TRBJ2-1	.	.	TRBV29-1	TGCAGCGTTGAAGCGGGAGCTCCCTACAATGAGCAGTTCTTC	CSVEAGAPYNEQFF
TRBJ2-2	.	TRBD2	TRBV7-3	TGTGCCAGCAGCTTAACTTCCCTAGCGGGAGTCTCGGAGCTGTTTTTT	CASSLTSLAGVSELFF
TRBJ2-1	.	.	TRBV5-1	TGCGCCAGCAGCTTGAGGGTGGGGAATGAGCAGTTCTTC	CASSLRVGNEQFF
TRBJ2-5	.	TRBD2	TRBV6-6	TGTGCCAGCAGTTACGGGCTAGCGGTGACGGGTGGTGCCCAGTACTTC	CASSYGLAVTGGAQYF
TRBJ2-5	.	.	TRBV12-3/TRBV12-4	TGTGCCAGCAGTTTAGGACCAGGGGTGGAGACCCAGTACTTC	CASSLGPGVETQYF
TRBJ2-1	.	TRBD2	TRBV6-6	TGTGCCAGCAAGGGACTAGCGGGAGTTGACGAGCAGTTCTTC	CASKGLAGVDEQFF
TRBJ2-1	.	TRBD2	TRBV20-1	TGCAGTGCTAGGCTAGCGGGAGGGATAAACAATGAGCAGTTCTTC	CSARLAGGINNEQFF
TRBJ2-3	few	.	TRBV3-1	TGTGCCAGCAGCCAAGGTGTAGGCGGAATCACAGATACGCAGTATTTT	CASSQGVGGITDTQYF
TRBJ1-2	.	.	TRBV19	TGTGCCAGTAGTATTTACTCTCCAGGGTCATATGGCTACACCTTC	CASSIYSPGSYGYTF
TRBJ2-5	.	.	TRBV12-3/TRBV12-4	TGTGCCAGCGGAAGGTCTCCCCGAGAGACCCAGTACTTC	CASGRSPRETQYF
TRBJ2-7	few	TRBD2	TRBV10-1	TGCGCCAGCATGAGGGGCGGGAGGTCCTACGAGCAGTACTTC	CASMRGGRSYEQYF
TRBJ2-2	few	.	TRBV4-1	TGCGCCAGCAGCCAAGCCGACTTCACCGGGGAGCTGTTTTTT	CASSQADFTGELFF
TRBJ2-1	.	TRBD2	TRBV29-1	TGCAGCGTTGACTCGGGACTAGTAATGGGTGAGCAGTTCTTC	CSVDSGLVMGEQFF
TRBJ2-7	.	.	TRBV6-5	TGTGCCAGCAGTTACTCCCCAGGGAATCCCTCCTACGAGCAGTACTTC	CASSYSPGNPSYEQYF
TRBJ2-7	.	.	TRBV5-1	TGCGCCAGCAGCTTATCAGCATCCCAGGGATGGGACGAGCAGTACTTC	CASSLSASQGWDEQYF
TRBJ1-1	.	TRBD1	TRBV28	TGTGCCAGCAGCCGACAGGGGATGACTGAAGCTTTCTTT	CASSRQGMTEAFF
TRBJ2-3	many	.	TRBV25-1	TGTGCCAGCAGTGACATAGGTACTACAGATACGCAGTATTTT	CASSDIGTTDTQYF
TRBJ2-1	few	.	TRBV12-3/TRBV12-4	TGTGCCAGCAGTTCGACCTGGGGGAGCTCCTACAATGAGCAGTTCTTC	CASSSTWGSSYNEQFF
TRBJ2-1	.	.	TRBV11-2	TGTGCCAGCAGCTCCCCCGTTGCAGCCGAGCAGTTCTTC	CASSSPVAAEQFF
TRBJ1-1	.	.	TRBV20-1	TGCAGTGCCACCGACAGAGCCACTGAAGCTTTCTTT	CSATDRATEAFF
TRBJ2-5	.	.	TRBV5-5	TGTGCCAGCAGCTTGACTAGCGAGGGGGCCCAGTACTTC	CASSLTSEGAQYF
TRBJ1-4	few	TRBD1	TRBV12-3/TRBV12-4	TGTGCCGGCACCCTGACAGGGTTGGATGAAAAACTGTTTTTT	CAGTLTGLDEKLFF
TRBJ2-1	few	TRBD2	TRBV20-1	TGCAGTGCCGGAGACAGAAGGACTAGCGGGAGGTCCTACAATGAGCAGTTCTTC	CSAGDRRTSGRSYNEQFF
TRBJ2-3	.	TRBD2	TRBV7-3	TGTGCCAGCAGCCGTCGGTCTAGCGGGGGAGCGGATACGCAGTATTTT	CASSRRSSGGADTQYF
TRBJ2-1	many	TRBD1	TRBV20-1	TGCAGTGCTTCTGCCGGGACAGGCTCCTACAATGAGCAGTTCTTC	CSASAGTGSYNEQFF
TRBJ1-1	.	.	TRBV18	TGTGCCAGCTCACCACAGGGGCACACTGAAGCTTTCTTT	CASSPQGHTEAFF
TRBJ2-1	few	.	TRBV6-1	TGTGCCAGCAGTGAAGGGGGGAGTACAAGTACTCCGTTCTTC	CASSEGGSTSTPFF
TRBJ2-1	few	TRBD1	TRBV9	TGTGCCAGCAGCGTGTCAGGGGGCCCTGAGCAGTTCTTC	CASSVSGGPEQFF
TRBJ1-4	.	.	TRBV20-1	TGCAGTGCTAGAGATGCTCCGGCTAATGAAAAACTGTTTTTT	CSARDAPANEKLFF
TRBJ2-7	few	TRBD2	TRBV3-1	TGTGCCAGCAGTCAACCCTCGACCGGGAGGGACGAGCAGTACTTC	CASSQPSTGRDEQYF
TRBJ2-7	.	TRBD2	TRBV28	TGTGCCAGCTTCCCTCTAGCGGGAGTCTCCTACGAGCAGTACTTC	CASFPLAGVSYEQYF
TRBJ1-3	.	.	TRBV29-1	TGCAACGTTGAGGCTGGAAACACCATATATTTT	CNVEAGNTIYF
TRBJ2-1	few	TRBD2	TRBV20-1	TGCAGTGTTACTAGCGGGAGTTACAATGAGCAGTTCTTC	CSVTSGSYNEQFF
TRBJ2-4	.	TRBD1	TRBV29-1	TGCAGCGTTGTTCAGGGGGCGGGAAACATTCAGTACTTC	CSVVQGAGNIQYF
TRBJ2-3	few	.	TRBV29-1	TGCAGCGCTTTCGGACAGAACACAGATACGCAGTATTTT	CSAFGQNTDTQYF
TRBJ2-5	.	.	TRBV15	TGTGCCACCAGCAGAGATTTGAGGGGGTTCCAAGAGACCCAGTACTTC	CATSRDLRGFQETQYF
TRBJ2-6	.	TRBD1	TRBV28	TGTGCCAGCAGTTCCACAGGGGAAGGGGCCAACGTCCTGACTTTC	CASSSTGEGANVLTF
TRBJ2-5	few	TRBD2	TRBV5-1	TGCGCCAGCAGCTTGAGGGCGGGAGCGGAGACCCAGTACTTC	CASSLRAGAETQYF
TRBJ2-1	.	TRBD2	TRBV19	TGTGCCAGTAAACGGGAGGCCCCCAATGAGCAGTTCTTC	CASKREAPNEQFF
TRBJ1-4	many	.	TRBV4-1	TGCGCCAGCAGCCAAGGGTGGCAAACTAATGAAAAACTGTTTTTT	CASSQGWQTNEKLFF
TRBJ2-1	.	TRBD1	TRBV20-1	TGCAGTGCTTCGAGACAGGGGGCACACAATGAGCAGTTCTTC	CSASRQGAHNEQFF
TRBJ2-7	few	TRBD2	TRBV20-1	TGCAGTGCCCCTCGGAGCGGGAACTCCTACGAGCAGTACTTC	CSAPRSGNSYEQYF
TRBJ2-7	.	.	TRBV29-1	TGCAGCGTTGAAGATCTGGCAGGGGGGAGGTACGAGCAGTACTTC	CSVEDLAGGRYEQYF
TRBJ1-3	.	.	TRBV30	TGTGCCTGGGGGACGGATGGAAACACCATATATTTT	CAWGTDGNTIYF
TRBJ2-7	few	TRBD2	TRBV7-2	TGTGCCAGCAGCTTAATGGACGGGGGGGCCTACGAGCAGTACTTC	CASSLMDGGAYEQYF
TRBJ2-5	.	.	TRBV2	TGTGCCAGCAGTGAAGCGGAGACAGGTCTAAAGACCCAGTACTTC	CASSEAETGLKTQYF
TRBJ2-5	few	TRBD2	TRBV5-1	TGCGCCAGCAGCATACTAGCGGGAGAAGAGACCCAGTACTTC	CASSILAGEETQYF
TRBJ2-1	.	TRBD2	TRBV12-3/TRBV12-4	TGTGCCAGCACCCGCGAGCTAGCGGACAATGAGCAGTTCTTC	CASTRELADNEQFF
TRBJ2-7	many	.	TRBV7-2	TGTGCCAGCAGCTTAGCGCAAGGGTTTTCCTACGAGCAGTACTTC	CASSLAQGFSYEQYF
TRBJ2-5	.	.	TRBV14	TGTGCCAGCAGCCAAGAATCTATCGAGACCCAGTACTTC	CASSQESIETQYF
TRBJ2-3	few	TRBD1	TRBV20-1	TGCAGTGCTATAGACCGGGACAGGGTGGGAACAGATACGCAGTATTTT	CSAIDRDRVGTDTQYF
TRBJ2-5	.	.	TRBV5-4	TGTGCCAGCAGCTTTATTCGCGGGGATCAAGAGACCCAGTACTTC	CASSFIRGDQETQYF
TRBJ2-6	few	.	TRBV3-1	TGTGCCAGCAGCCAAGAAGGGGACTCTGGGGCCAACGTCCTGACTTTC	CASSQEGDSGANVLTF